Below, 15 T cell receptor beta chains from the same sample are listed, as sequenced in a study of T-cell reconstitution after alpha-beta-depleted transplantation in children. A library of TCRbeta sequences, prepared with unique molecular identifiers, was generated. In TCRdb, the PCR reads were re-called with MiXCR into one record per CDR3 protein. Seen here are about 1,000,000 distinct CDR3 sequences, around 30% observed once, and the top ten hold 28%. The sample in question was PBMCs, mostly from graft donor cells, obtained 360 days after TCRalphabeta/CD19-depleted stem cell transplant. The receptors come from a boy younger than two who had a stem cell transplant for SCID, so the T cells may come from the graft donor.

There are a few counts of this clonotype. The chain recombines TRBV27 with TRBJ2-7; D assignment may be TRBD1 or TRBD2 (5 bases each). Germline CDR1 is MNHEY and CDR2 is SMNVEV (reference sequence). V was pared by 2 bases and J by 2 bases, with 13 bases between. CDR3 length equals 15 residues. CDR3 loop: CASSLMGTFTYEQYF. In DNA form, the CDR3 reads TGTGCCAGCAGTTTAATGGGGACGTTTACCTACGAGCAGTACTTC.

The rearrangement uses TRBV5-4 and TRBJ2-1; 10 bases line up with TRBD2. CDR3 size: 13 residues. Germline V lookup: CDR1 SGHNT, CDR2 YYREEE (reference sequence). J lost 8 bases, V lost 6 bases, and 5 bases had no gene match. The CDR3 DNA sequence: TGTGCCAGCAAAAGCGGGGGGGCATATGAGCAGTTCTTC. Translated: CASKSGGAYEQFF. Looking up the rest from reference TRBV5-4 and TRBJ2-1 gives the full variable domain: ETGVTQSPTHLIKTRGQQVTLRCSSQSGHNTVSWYQQALGQGPQFIFQYYREEENGRGNFPPRFSGLQFPNYSSELNVNALELDDSALYLCASKSGGAYEQFFGPGTRLTVL.

This clonotype was counted a single time. The chain recombines TRBV29-1 with TRBJ2-5; 8 bases align to TRBD1. Germline CDR1 and CDR2: SQVTM and ANQGSEA. This CDR3 is built from 15 residues. With V trimmed by 3 bases and J by 7 bases, 13 bases remained unmatched. CDR3 loop: CSVELGPQGVGTQYF. CDR3 sequence (DNA): TGCAGCGTTGAGCTTGGCCCACAGGGGGTTGGGACCCAGTACTTC.

This clonotype appeared a few times. This chain uses TRBV5-1 with TRBJ2-2; 7 bases are a match to TRBD1. Losses at the gene ends were 4 bases for V and 4 bases for J; bases not matched to a gene: 7. Per germline, CDR1 SGHRS and CDR2 YFSETQ. CDR3 length: 15 residues. The CDR3 nucleotides are TGCGCCAGCAGCCCGACGACAGGGTTCACCGGGGAGCTGTTTTTT. Protein: CASSPTTGFTGELFF.

This clonotype was recorded at least ten times. The chain is built from TRBV20-1 and TRBJ2-4; 9 nucleotides line up with TRBD2. The CDR3 loop spans 15 amino acids. V shed 1 base and J 1 base; nucleotides not matched to a gene: 2. Germline V gene data show CDR1 as DFQATT and CDR2 as SNEGSKA (reference sequence). DNA of the CDR3: TGCAGTGCTAGAGGAAGCGGGGGGGCCAAAAACATTCAGTACTTC. Translating it yields CSARGSGGAKNIQYF.

The chain couples TRBV4-1 to TRBJ2-7; D possibly uses TRBD1 or TRBD2 (5 bases each). Germline V gene sequence: CDR1 MGHRA, CDR2 YSYEKL. V gave up 0 bases and J gave up 2 bases, with 11 bases separating them. The CDR3 totals 15 residues. The CDR3 region has the DNA TGCGCCAGCAGCCAAGAACGGGGCGGTGCCTACGAGCAGTACTTC. Its translation is CASSQERGGAYEQYF.

The J gene is TRBJ2-3, the V gene TRBV28; TRBD2 is a possible D gene (5 bases). Germline V gene sequence: CDR1 MDHEN, CDR2 SYDVKM. CDR3 size: 15 residues. V gave up 0 bases and J gave up 1 base, with 8 bases separating them. CDR3 in amino acids: CASSLWEAGTDTQYF. The CDR3 nucleotides are TGTGCCAGCAGTTTATGGGAGGCAGGCACAGATACGCAGTATTTT.

The chain carries TRBV6-2 or TRBV6-3 and TRBJ1-2, with D hard to call. The CDR3 sequence is 15 residues long. The V gene's germline CDR1 is MNHEY and CDR2 SVGEGT. Trimming stripped 0 bases from V and 2 bases from J, with 10 bases between. The CDR3 loop reads CASSYSGLVNYGYTF. The CDR3 DNA follows: TGTGCCAGCAGTTACTCCGGCCTAGTGAACTATGGCTACACCTTC.

The genes are TRBV3-1 and TRBJ1-1; no clear D. The CDR3 runs to 13 residues. V lost 4 bases to trimming and J lost 3 bases, with 9 bases between them. Germline lookup yields CDR1 LGHDT and CDR2 YNNKEL (reference sequence). The CDR3 coding sequence is TGTGCCAGCAGCCCCTTCACGGACACTGAAGCTTTCTTT. This gives the protein CASSPFTDTEAFF.

This clonotype was counted a few times. The J gene is TRBJ2-3, the V gene TRBV10-2; 8 positions match TRBD2. The germline CDR1 and CDR2 sequences are WSHSY and SAAADI. V was clipped by 7 bases and J by 3 bases; unmatched bases: 9. CDR3 length: 15 residues. CDR3 nucleotides: TGCGCCAGCACCCACGGGGGGGCCTTAACAGATACGCAGTATTTT. The encoded protein is CASTHGGALTDTQYF.

This clonotype has only a few counts. This chain connects TRBV12-3 or TRBV12-4 to TRBJ2-7; the D gene is possibly TRBD1 (6 bases). The CDR3 consists of 15 residues. Trimming left V 6 bases short and J 4 bases short, with 19 bases between. CDR3: CASSSLTGFGYEQYF. The CDR3 nucleotides read TGTGCCAGCAGCTCCCTCACAGGGTTTGGGTACGAGCAGTACTTC.

This sequence joins TRBV5-1 and TRBJ1-1; 12 bases map to TRBD1. The length of the CDR3 is 13 residues. Germline V gives CDR1 SGHRS, CDR2 YFSETQ. V dropped 4 bases and J dropped 10; count of bases not matched to a gene: 5. CDR3 loop: CASSPRDRGPAFF. In DNA form, the CDR3 reads TGCGCCAGCAGCCCCCGGGACAGGGGGCCAGCTTTCTTT.

The chain uses TRBV7-3 and TRBJ2-3, with a possible D match to TRBD2 (5 bases). Germline V gene data show CDR1 as SGHTA and CDR2 as FQGTGA. This CDR3 has 16 residues. The germline V and J ends were trimmed by 3 bases and 3 bases, with 16 bases remaining between them. The CDR3 DNA follows: TGTGCCAGCAGCTTCTCCAGGAGGAGTGGAACAGATACGCAGTATTTT. Amino acids: CASSFSRRSGTDTQYF. Together with reference TRBV7-3 and TRBJ2-3, the CDR3 gives the full variable domain: GAGVSQTPSNKVTEKGKYVELRCDPISGHTALYWYRQSLGQGPEFLIYFQGTGAADDSGLPNDRFFAVRPEGSVSTLKIQRTERGDSAVYLCASSFSRRSGTDTQYFGPGTRLTVL.

The chain employs TRBV6-2 or TRBV6-3 and TRBJ1-3; TRBD1 might be the D (5 bases). Germline V CDR1 and CDR2: MNHEY, SVGEGT. The CDR3 sequence is 17 residues long. V gave up 6 bases and J gave up 3 bases, with 21 bases separating them. The CDR3 DNA sequence: TGTGCCAGCAGCCTAGCCCCTCGGGACGGACTTGGAAACACCATATATTTT. Its translation: CASSLAPRDGLGNTIYF.

The J gene is TRBJ2-1, the V gene TRBV6-1; 10 bases are shared with TRBD2. The CDR3 consists of 14 residues. Germline V lookup: CDR1 MNHNS, CDR2 SASEGT. The ends lost 7 bases at V and 7 bases at J; junction bases unmatched: 7. The CDR3 DNA reads as TGTGCCAGCAAGCCTAGCGGGGGAACAAATGAGCAGTTCTTC. Translation gives CASKPSGGTNEQFF.